This is a list of T cell receptor beta chains from one sample in a study of cytomegalovirus exposure and HLA in healthy donors. Generated by immunoSEQ multiplex PCR, the TCRdb table keeps only in-frame clones and is missing some. This table has some 160,000 clones, roughly 80% appearing once. Sample: PBMCs. These receptors came from a woman between 40 and 55 years old in good health and CMV-seropositive. Each CDR3 is given with its conserved first and last residue. The D gene is left open where the match is weak.

v_call,d_call,j_call,cdr3_aa
TRBV20-1,NA,TRBJ1-2,CSARGGDGYTF
TRBV15,TRBD1,TRBJ2-7,CATSRDVRSTGGAPRGEQYF
TRBV11-2,TRBD1,TRBJ2-7,CASSLGWDRVLYEQYF
TRBV30,TRBD2,TRBJ2-3,CAWSVGTSTDTQYF
TRBV5-4,NA,TRBJ2-7,CASSRATSSSEQYF
TRBV9,NA,TRBJ2-4,CASSPGAGKNIQYF
TRBV2,TRBD2,TRBJ2-3,CATLRTSGATDTQYF
TRBV4-3,TRBD1,TRBJ1-3,CASSQEVTGRNTIYF
TRBV14,TRBD1,NA,CASSQLDRGTYEQYF
TRBV7-9,NA,TRBJ2-1,CASSLEKLPSYNEQFF
TRBV7-7,NA,TRBJ2-1,CASSPMFF
TRBV7-9,TRBD1,TRBJ2-1,CASSFPTRQGNNEQFF
TRBV28,NA,TRBJ1-5,CASSFWVGEGNQPQHF
TRBV28,TRBD1,TRBJ2-1,CASMATGGLEQFF
TRBV7-8,TRBD2,TRBJ2-5,CASSLVAGGWETQYF
TRBV19,NA,TRBJ1-5,CASSLDRGRTQPQHF
TRBV5-1,NA,TRBJ2-3,CASSSGGTDTQYF
TRBV12-5,NA,TRBJ1-1,CASGQDPPGTEAFF
TRBV27,TRBD1,TRBJ1-1,CASSSRQGRRNTEAFF
TRBV6-5,NA,TRBJ1-1,CASSYGAGNTEAFF
TRBV2,TRBD2,TRBJ2-1,CASSTHGSGSNEQFF
TRBV28,NA,NA,CASRRQVGLYEQYF